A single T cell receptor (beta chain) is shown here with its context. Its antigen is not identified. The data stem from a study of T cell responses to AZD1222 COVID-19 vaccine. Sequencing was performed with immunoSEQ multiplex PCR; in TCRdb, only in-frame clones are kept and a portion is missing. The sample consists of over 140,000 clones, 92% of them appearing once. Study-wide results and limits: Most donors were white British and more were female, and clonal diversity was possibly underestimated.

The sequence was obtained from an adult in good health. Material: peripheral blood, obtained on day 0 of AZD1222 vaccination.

The CDR3 loop reads CASSQTTSGNNEQFF. The CDR3 bases are TGTGCCAGCAGTCAAACGACTAGCGGGAACAATGAGCAGTTCTTC. J is TRBJ2-1 and V is TRBV28; 11 positions match TRBD2. Trimming at V came to 5 bases and at J to 5 bases, leaving 5 bases not matched to a gene. The CDR3 totals 15 residues. CDR1 and CDR2 (germline): MDHEN, SYDVKM.